The 16 T cell receptor beta chains below were found in one sample sequenced in a study of blood T cell repertoires in COVID-19. Sequencing was performed with immunoSEQ multiplex PCR; in TCRdb, only in-frame clones are kept and a portion is missing. The sample records approximately 230,000 clones, 86% being singletons. The specimen sequenced was peripheral blood. These receptors were collected from a man between 25 and 39 years old who had recovered from COVID-19.

The genes are TRBV19 and TRBJ1-2, with D possibly being TRBD1 (6 bases). The CDR3 covers 17 residues. Germline CDR1 is LNHDA and CDR2 is SQIVND (reference sequence). V was shortened by 7 bases and J by 10 bases, with 31 bases between the two germline ends. CDR3 sequence: CASTGLGAANYSMVYTF. The CDR3 coding sequence is TGTGCCAGTACCGGCCTGGGGGCAGCCAACTATAGTATGGTCTACACCTTC.

The chain joins TRBV18 to TRBJ2-4; 10 bases are shared with TRBD1. Per germline, CDR1 KGHSH and CDR2 LQKENI. Trimming cost V 3 bases and J 6 bases; bases outside gene matches: 8. CDR3 length equals 16 residues. The CDR3 here is CASSPNRQGAGNIQYF. The CDR3 region has the DNA TGTGCCAGCTCACCCAATAGACAGGGGGCGGGAAACATTCAGTACTTC.

The chain combines TRBV7-9 with TRBJ2-4, with 7 nucleotides matching TRBD1. CDR3 size: 12 residues. V lost 5 bases and J lost 8; bases outside the gene matches: 3. The germline V gene encodes CDR1 SEHNR and CDR2 FQNEAQ (reference sequence). The CDR3 is CASSHGTDIQYF. The CDR3 coding sequence is TGTGCCAGCAGCCACGGGACAGACATTCAGTACTTC.

This clone was counted once. This sequence joins TRBV18 and TRBJ1-1; TRBD1 might be the D (6 bases). Per the germline V gene, CDR1 is KGHSH and CDR2 is LQKENI. The ends were cut back, 3 bases at V and 4 bases at J, with 18 bases in the middle. The CDR3 contains 16 residues. CDR3 nucleotides: TGTGCCAGCTCACCCGTAGTATGGGGGCCGGGCACTGAAGCTTTCTTT. It encodes CASSPVVWGPGTEAFF.

The chain carries TRBV6-5 and TRBJ2-7; D may be TRBD1 (5 bases). This CDR3 is built from 14 residues. V was clipped by 1 base and J by 3 bases, with 10 bases between them. The V gene's germline CDR1 is MNHEY and CDR2 SVGAGI. The CDR3 region is CASSYYDTGYEQYF. In DNA form, the CDR3 reads TGTGCCAGCAGTTACTACGATACAGGCTACGAGCAGTACTTC.

The chain carries TRBV6-5 and TRBJ1-1; 9 positions match TRBD1. CDR1 and CDR2 from the germline V gene are MNHEY and SVGAGI. Trimming took 6 bases from V and 13 from J; bases not matched to a gene: 6. The CDR3 loop spans 11 amino acids. Here the CDR3 DNA reads TGTGCCAGCAGCTTTGGGACAGGGCATTTCTTT. Protein: CASSFGTGHFF.

This chain joins TRBV2 and TRBJ1-2; 8 bases match TRBD1. There are 13 residues in the CDR3. Germline values: CDR1 SNHLY, CDR2 FYNNEI. V was clipped by 6 bases and J by 7 bases; unmatched bases: 7. Written as DNA, the CDR3 is TGTGCCAGCAGAACTGACAGGGGTAGTGGCTACACCTTC. Its translation is CASRTDRGSGYTF.

The chain joins TRBV7-9 to TRBJ1-1; D remains unclear. The V gene's germline CDR1 is SEHNR and CDR2 FQNEAQ (reference sequence). The CDR3 is made up of 14 amino acids. V gave up 3 bases and J gave up 1 base, with 9 bases separating them. CDR3 protein: CASSLGSRNTEAFF. Here the CDR3 DNA reads TGTGCCAGCAGCTTGGGCAGTAGGAACACTGAAGCTTTCTTT.

The V gene is TRBV18, the J gene TRBJ2-4, with 13 bases that match TRBD2. CDR3 length: 17 residues. In germline, CDR1 is KGHSH, CDR2 LQKENI. Trimming cost V 2 bases and J 2 bases; bases outside gene matches: 3. The CDR3 sequence: CASSPMGLAGTKNIQYF. In DNA form, the CDR3 reads TGTGCCAGCTCACCAATGGGACTAGCGGGGACCAAAAACATTCAGTACTTC.

A single count supports this clone. J is TRBJ2-5 and V is TRBV10-1; D not certain. Germline CDR1 reads WNHNN; CDR2 reads SYGVQD (reference sequence). CDR3 length: 11 amino acids. V was shortened by 2 bases and J by 4 bases, with 2 bases between the two germline ends. CDR3 amino acids: CASSERETQYF. Written as DNA, the CDR3 is TGCGCCAGCAGTGAGCGAGAGACCCAGTACTTC.

V is TRBV19 and J is TRBJ2-7; the match to TRBD1 covers 8 bases. V was pared by 5 bases and J by 4 bases, with 7 bases of the junction left unmatched. The CDR3 has 14 amino acids. Germline values: CDR1 LNHDA, CDR2 SQIVND (reference sequence). The DNA for the CDR3 is TGTGCCAGTAGTTCCTCGACAGGGGAATACGAGCAGTACTTC. As protein: CASSSSTGEYEQYF.

The rearrangement joins TRBV18 to TRBJ1-5; TRBD1 matches 10 bases. From germline, CDR1 is KGHSH and CDR2 LQKENI. The J segment lost 6 bases and the V segment lost 6 bases, leaving 8 bases of the junction unmatched. The CDR3 is made up of 15 amino acids. This CDR3 is CASSLGTGVGQPQHF. CDR3 coding DNA: TGTGCCAGCTCCCTGGGGACAGGGGTTGGTCAGCCCCAGCATTTT.

This chain connects TRBV4-1 to TRBJ1-6, with D perhaps matching TRBD1 (6 bases). This CDR3 is built from 17 residues. CDR1 is MGHRA and CDR2 is YSYEKL in the germline V gene. V shed 5 bases and J shed 5 bases, with 19 bases lying between them. CDR3 in amino acids: CASSSAGVARNNSPLHF. The DNA for the CDR3 is TGCGCCAGCAGCAGCGCAGGGGTGGCCAGAAATAATTCACCCCTCCACTTT.

V gene TRBV5-1 combines with J gene TRBJ2-1, with a tentative D call TRBD1 (6 bases). V was shortened by 4 bases and J by 3 bases, with 14 bases between the two germline ends. Germline CDR1 reads SGHRS; CDR2 reads YFSETQ. The CDR3 has 15 amino acids. The DNA of the CDR3 is TGCGCCAGCAGCCAAAATTTAGGGGGCTACAATGAGCAGTTCTTC. It encodes CASSQNLGGYNEQFF. Complete variable domain (other parts from reference TRBV5-1 and TRBJ2-1): KAGVTQTPRYLIKTRGQQVTLSCSPISGHRSVSWYQQTPGQGLQFLFEYFSETQRNKGNFPGRFSGRQFSNSRSEMNVSTLELGDSALYLCASSQNLGGYNEQFFGPGTRLTVL.

The chain couples TRBV12-5 to TRBJ2-7; 8 positions match TRBD1. The CDR3 extends over 18 amino acids. CDR1 and CDR2 (germline): LGHNT, FRNRAP. V lost 1 base to trimming and J lost 3 bases; unmatched junction nucleotides: 14. The CDR3 sequence is CASGLALWTGKGIYEQYF. Written as DNA, the CDR3 is TGTGCTAGTGGTTTGGCCTTATGGACAGGGAAGGGGATCTACGAGCAGTACTTC.

The J gene is TRBJ2-6, the V gene TRBV5-1; D is possibly TRBD1 (6 bases). The V gene lost 2 bases and the J gene lost 0 bases, with 21 bases spanning the gap. Germline V CDR1 and CDR2: SGHRS, YFSETQ. The CDR3 runs to 20 residues. As DNA, the CDR3 is TGCGCCAGCAGCTTTAGGGGCAGGGGACCCATCAACTCTGGGGCCAACGTCCTGACTTTC. This gives the protein CASSFRGRGPINSGANVLTF.